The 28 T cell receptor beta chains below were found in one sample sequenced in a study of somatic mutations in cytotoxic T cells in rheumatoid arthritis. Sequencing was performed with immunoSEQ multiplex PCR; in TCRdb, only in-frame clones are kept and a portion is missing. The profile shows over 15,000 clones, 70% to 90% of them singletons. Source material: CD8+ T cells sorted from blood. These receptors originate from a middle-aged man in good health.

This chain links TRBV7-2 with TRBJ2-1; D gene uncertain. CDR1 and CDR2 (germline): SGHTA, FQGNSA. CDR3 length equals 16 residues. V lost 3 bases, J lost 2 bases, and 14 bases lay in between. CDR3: CASSFPTDIPYNEQFF. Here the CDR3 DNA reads TGTGCCAGCAGCTTCCCGACGGATATTCCCTACAATGAGCAGTTCTTC.

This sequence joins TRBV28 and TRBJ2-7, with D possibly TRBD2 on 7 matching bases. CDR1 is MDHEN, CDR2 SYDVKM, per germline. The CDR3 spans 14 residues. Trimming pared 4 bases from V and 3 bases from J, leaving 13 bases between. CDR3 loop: CASSSWGGLYEQYF. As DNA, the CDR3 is TGTGCCAGCAGTTCATGGGGGGGGCTCTACGAGCAGTACTTC.

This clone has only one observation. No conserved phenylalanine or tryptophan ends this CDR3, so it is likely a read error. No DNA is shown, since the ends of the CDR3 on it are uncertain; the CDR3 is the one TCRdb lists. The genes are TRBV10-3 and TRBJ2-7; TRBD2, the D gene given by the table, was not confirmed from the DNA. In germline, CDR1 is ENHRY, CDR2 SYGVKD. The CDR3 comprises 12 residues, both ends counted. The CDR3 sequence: CAISEQLWTPIL.

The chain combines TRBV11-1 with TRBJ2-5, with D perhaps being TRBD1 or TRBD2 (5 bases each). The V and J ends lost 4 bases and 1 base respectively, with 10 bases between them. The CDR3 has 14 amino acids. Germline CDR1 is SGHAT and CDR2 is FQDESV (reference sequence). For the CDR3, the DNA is TGTGCCAGCAGCTCACGGGACCGCCAAGAGACCCAGTACTTC. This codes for CASSSRDRQETQYF.

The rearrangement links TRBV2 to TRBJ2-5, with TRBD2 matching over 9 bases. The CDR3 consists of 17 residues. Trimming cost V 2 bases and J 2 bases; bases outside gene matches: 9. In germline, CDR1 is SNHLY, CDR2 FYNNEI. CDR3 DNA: TGTGCCAGCAGTGAACGACCGGGGACTAGCCTTCAAGAGACCCAGTACTTC. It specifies CASSERPGTSLQETQYF.

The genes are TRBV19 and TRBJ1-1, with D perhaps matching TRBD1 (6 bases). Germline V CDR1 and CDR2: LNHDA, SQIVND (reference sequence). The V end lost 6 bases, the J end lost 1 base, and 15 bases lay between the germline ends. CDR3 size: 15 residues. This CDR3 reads CASRHREERNTEAFF. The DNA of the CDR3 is TGTGCCAGTAGGCACAGGGAAGAGAGGAACACTGAAGCTTTCTTT.

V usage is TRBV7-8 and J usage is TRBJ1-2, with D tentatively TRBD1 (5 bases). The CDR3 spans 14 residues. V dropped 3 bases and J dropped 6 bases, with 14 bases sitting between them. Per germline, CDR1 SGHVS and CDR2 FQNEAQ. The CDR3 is CASSFGGGFNGYTF. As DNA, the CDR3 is TGTGCCAGCAGCTTCGGGGGAGGGTTCAATGGCTACACCTTC. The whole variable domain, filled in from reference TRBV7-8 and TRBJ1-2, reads GAGVSQSPRYKVAKRGQDVALRCDPISGHVSLFWYQQALGQGPEFLTYFQNEAQLDKSGLPSDRFFAERPEGSVSTLKIQRTQQEDSAVYLCASSFGGGFNGYTFGSGTRLTVV.

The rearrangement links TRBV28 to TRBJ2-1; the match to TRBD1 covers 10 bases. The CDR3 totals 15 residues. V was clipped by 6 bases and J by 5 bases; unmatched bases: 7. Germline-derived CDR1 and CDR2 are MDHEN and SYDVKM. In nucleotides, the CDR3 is TGTGCCAGCAGCTGGGACAGGGGCCGGGACAATGAGCAGTTCTTC. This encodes CASSWDRGRDNEQFF. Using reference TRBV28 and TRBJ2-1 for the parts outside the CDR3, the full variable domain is DVKVTQSSRYLVKRTGEKVFLECVQDMDHENMFWYRQDPGLGLRLIYFSYDVKMKEKGDIPEGYSVSREKKERFSLILESASTNQTSMYLCASSWDRGRDNEQFFGPGTRLTVL.

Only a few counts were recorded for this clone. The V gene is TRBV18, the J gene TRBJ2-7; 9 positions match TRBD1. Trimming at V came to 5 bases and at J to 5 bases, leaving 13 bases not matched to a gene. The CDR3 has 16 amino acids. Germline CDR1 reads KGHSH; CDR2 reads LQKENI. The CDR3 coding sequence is TGTGCCAGCTCAACTAACCCGGGACAGGGCCTGAACGAGCAGTACTTC. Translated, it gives CASSTNPGQGLNEQYF.

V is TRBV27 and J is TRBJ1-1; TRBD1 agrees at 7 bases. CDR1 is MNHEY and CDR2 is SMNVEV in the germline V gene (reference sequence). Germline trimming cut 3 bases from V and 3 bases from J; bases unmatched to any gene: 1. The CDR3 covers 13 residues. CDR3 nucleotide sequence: TGTGCCAGCAGTTTGGACAGGCACACTGAAGCTTTCTTT. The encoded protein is CASSLDRHTEAFF.

The CDR3 DNA reads TGCGCCAGCAGCCAAGAAGTGGGGGGCTGGATCTACGAGCAGTACTTC. As protein: CASSQEVGGWIYEQYF. The chain is built from TRBV4-1 and TRBJ2-7; D may be TRBD1 or TRBD2 (6 bases each). Deletions cut 0 bases from V and 3 bases from J, with 15 bases between. The CDR3 is made up of 16 amino acids. Germline V CDR1 and CDR2: MGHRA, YSYEKL.

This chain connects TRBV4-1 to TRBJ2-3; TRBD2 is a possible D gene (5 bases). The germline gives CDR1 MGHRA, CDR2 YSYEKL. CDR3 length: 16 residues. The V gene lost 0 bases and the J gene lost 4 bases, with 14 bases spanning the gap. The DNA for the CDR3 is TGCGCCAGCAGCCAAGAGGAGGAGTCCCCCCCAGATACGCAGTATTTT. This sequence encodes CASSQEEESPPDTQYF.

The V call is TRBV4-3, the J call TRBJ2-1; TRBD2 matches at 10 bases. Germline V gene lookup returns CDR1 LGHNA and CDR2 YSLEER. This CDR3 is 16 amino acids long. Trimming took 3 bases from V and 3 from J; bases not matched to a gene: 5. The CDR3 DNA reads TGCGCCAGCAGCCAGGAGACTAGCGGGTACTACAATGAGCAGTTCTTC. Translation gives CASSQETSGYYNEQFF.

CDR3 bases: TGTGCAAGTCGTTCCACAGGTCAAGAGACCCAGTACTTC. Encoded protein: CASRSTGQETQYF. The genes are TRBV12-2 and TRBJ2-5; the table gives TRBD1 as D, unverified against the DNA. TRBV12-2 is listed as a pseudogene. CDR3 size: 13 residues.

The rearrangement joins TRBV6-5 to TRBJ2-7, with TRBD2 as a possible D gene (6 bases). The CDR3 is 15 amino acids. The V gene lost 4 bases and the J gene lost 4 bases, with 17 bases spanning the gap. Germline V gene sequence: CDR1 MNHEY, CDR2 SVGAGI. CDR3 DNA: TGTGCCAGCAGTTCCGGACCGGAGGCGGGGTACGAGCAGTACTTC. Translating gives CASSSGPEAGYEQYF.

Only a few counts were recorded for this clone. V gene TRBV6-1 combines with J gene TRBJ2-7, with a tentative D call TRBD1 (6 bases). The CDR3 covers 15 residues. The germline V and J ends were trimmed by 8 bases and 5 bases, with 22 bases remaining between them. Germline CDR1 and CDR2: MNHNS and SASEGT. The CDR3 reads CASARLTTGRHEQYF. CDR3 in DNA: TGTGCCAGCGCGCGCCTTACGACAGGAAGGCACGAGCAGTACTTC.

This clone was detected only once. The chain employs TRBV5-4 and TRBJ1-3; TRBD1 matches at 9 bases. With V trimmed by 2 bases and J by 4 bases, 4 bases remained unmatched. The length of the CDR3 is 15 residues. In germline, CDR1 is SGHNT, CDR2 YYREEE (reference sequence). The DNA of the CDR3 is TGTGCCAGCAGCTTTGGGACAGGGACAGGAAACACCATATATTTT. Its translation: CASSFGTGTGNTIYF.

The chain's CDR3 is CASLRLAGFGAKNIQYF. The CDR3 nucleotides are TGTGCCAGCCTAAGGCTTGCGGGATTTGGAGCCAAAAACATTCAGTACTTC. The V and J genes are TRBV28 and TRBJ2-4; a weak D match, TRBD2 (6 bases). V dropped 8 bases and J dropped 0 bases, with 20 bases sitting between them. This CDR3 contains 17 residues. Germline V CDR1 and CDR2: MDHEN, SYDVKM.

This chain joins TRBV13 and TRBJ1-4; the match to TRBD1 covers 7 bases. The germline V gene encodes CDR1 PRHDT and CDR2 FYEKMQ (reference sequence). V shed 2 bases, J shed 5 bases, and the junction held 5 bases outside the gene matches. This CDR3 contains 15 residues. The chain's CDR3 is CASSLFGRGNEKLFF. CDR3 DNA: TGTGCCAGCAGCTTATTCGGCAGGGGGAATGAAAAACTGTTTTTT.

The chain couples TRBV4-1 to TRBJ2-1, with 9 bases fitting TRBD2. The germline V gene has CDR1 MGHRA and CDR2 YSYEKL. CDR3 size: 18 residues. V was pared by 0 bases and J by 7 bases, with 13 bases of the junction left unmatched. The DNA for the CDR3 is TGCGCCAGCAGCCAAGAGGAGGGGCTAGCGGGAAGCTGGAATGAGCAGTTCTTC. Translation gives CASSQEEGLAGSWNEQFF.

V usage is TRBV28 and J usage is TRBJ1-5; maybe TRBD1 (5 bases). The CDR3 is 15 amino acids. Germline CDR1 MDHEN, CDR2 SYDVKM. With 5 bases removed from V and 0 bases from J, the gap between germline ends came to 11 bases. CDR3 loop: CASSHRTHSNQPQHF. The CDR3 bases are TGTGCCAGCAGTCACAGGACACATAGCAATCAGCCCCAGCATTTT. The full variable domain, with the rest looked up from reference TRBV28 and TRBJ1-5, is DVKVTQSSRYLVKRTGEKVFLECVQDMDHENMFWYRQDPGLGLRLIYFSYDVKMKEKGDIPEGYSVSREKKERFSLILESASTNQTSMYLCASSHRTHSNQPQHFGDGTRLSIL.

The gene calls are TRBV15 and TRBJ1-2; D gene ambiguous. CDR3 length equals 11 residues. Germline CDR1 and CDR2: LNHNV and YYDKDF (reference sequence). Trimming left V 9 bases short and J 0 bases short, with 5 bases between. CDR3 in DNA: TGTGCCACGCAGACTAACTATGGCTACACCTTC. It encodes CATQTNYGYTF.

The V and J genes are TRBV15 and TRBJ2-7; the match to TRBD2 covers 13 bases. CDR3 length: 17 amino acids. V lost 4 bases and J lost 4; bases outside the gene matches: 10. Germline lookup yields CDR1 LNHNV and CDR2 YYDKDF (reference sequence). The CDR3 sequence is CATSTSGLAGDGYEQYF. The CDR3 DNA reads TGTGCCACCAGCACTTCCGGACTAGCGGGAGACGGGTACGAGCAGTACTTC.

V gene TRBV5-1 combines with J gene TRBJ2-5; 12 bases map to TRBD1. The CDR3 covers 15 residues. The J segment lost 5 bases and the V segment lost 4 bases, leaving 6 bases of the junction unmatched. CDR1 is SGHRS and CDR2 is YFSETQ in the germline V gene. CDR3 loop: CASSPGTGGAETQYF. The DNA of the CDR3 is TGCGCCAGCAGCCCCGGGACAGGGGGCGCGGAGACCCAGTACTTC.

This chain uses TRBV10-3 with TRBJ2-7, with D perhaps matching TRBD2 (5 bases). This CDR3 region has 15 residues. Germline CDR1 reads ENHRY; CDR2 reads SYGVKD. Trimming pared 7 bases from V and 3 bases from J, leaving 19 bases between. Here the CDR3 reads CAIIPGPESGYEQYF. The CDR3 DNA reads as TGTGCCATCATACCGGGCCCTGAGAGCGGCTACGAGCAGTACTTC.

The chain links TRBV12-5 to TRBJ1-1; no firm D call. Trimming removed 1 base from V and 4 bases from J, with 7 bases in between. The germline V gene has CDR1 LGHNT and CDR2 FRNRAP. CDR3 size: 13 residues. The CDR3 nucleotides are TGTGCTAGTGGTTTGGGGAGGAGCACTGAAGCTTTCTTT. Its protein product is CASGLGRSTEAFF. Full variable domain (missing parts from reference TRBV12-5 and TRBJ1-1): DARVTQTPRHKVTEMGQEVTMRCQPILGHNTVFWYRQTMMQGLELLAYFRNRAPLDDSGMPKDRFSAEMPDATLATLKIQPSEPRDSAVYFCASGLGRSTEAFFGQGTRLTVV.

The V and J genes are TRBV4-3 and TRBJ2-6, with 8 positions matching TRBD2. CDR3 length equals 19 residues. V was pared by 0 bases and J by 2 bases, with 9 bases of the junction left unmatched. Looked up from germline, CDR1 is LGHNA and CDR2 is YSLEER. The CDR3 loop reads CASSQETTGTRAGANVLTF. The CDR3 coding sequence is TGCGCCAGCAGCCAAGAAACAACCGGGACTAGGGCTGGGGCCAACGTCCTGACTTTC.

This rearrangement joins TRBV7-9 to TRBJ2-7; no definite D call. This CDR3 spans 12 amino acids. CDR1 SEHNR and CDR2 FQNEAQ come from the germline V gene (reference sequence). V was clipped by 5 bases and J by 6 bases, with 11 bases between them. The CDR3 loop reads CASSRGRSEQYF. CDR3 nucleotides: TGTGCCAGCAGCCGAGGTCGTTCCGAGCAGTACTTC.